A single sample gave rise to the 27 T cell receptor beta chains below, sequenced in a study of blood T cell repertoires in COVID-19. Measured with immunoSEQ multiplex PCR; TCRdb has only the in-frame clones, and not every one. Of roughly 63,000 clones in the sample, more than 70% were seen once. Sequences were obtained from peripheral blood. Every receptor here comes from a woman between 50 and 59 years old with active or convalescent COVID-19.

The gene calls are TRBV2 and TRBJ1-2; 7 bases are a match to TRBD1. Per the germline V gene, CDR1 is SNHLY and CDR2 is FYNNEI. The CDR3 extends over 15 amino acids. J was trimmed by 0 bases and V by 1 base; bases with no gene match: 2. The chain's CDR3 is CASSEEQGANYGYTF. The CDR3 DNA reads TGTGCCAGCAGTGAAGAGCAGGGGGCTAACTATGGCTACACCTTC.

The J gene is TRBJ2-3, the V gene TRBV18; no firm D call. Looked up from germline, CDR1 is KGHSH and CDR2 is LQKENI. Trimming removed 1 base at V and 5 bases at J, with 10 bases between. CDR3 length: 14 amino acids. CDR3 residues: CASSPLNYKDTQYF. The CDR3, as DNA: TGTGCCAGCTCACCACTCAACTACAAAGATACGCAGTATTTT.

The CDR3 loop reads CASSDGLAADTQYF. CDR3 sequence (DNA): TGTGCCAGCAGTGATGGACTAGCGGCAGATACGCAGTATTTT. This rearrangement joins TRBV7-9 to TRBJ2-3; TRBD2 matches at 10 bases. V dropped 6 bases and J dropped 4; count of bases not matched to a gene: 4. The V gene's germline CDR1 is SEHNR and CDR2 FQNEAQ (reference sequence). This CDR3 comprises 14 residues.

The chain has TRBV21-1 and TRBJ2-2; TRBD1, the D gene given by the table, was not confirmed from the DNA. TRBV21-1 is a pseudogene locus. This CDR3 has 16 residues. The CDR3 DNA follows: TGTGCCAGCAGCATCCCAAAGGGGGAGAACACCGGGGAGCTGTTTTTT. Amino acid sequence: CASSIPKGENTGELFF.

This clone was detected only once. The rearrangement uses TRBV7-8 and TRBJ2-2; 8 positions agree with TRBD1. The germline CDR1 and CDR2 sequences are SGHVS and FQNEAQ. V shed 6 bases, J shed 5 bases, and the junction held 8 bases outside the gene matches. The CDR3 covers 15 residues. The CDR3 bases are TGTGCCAGCAGTTCCGGGACAGGCGTTACCGGGGAGCTGTTTTTT. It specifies CASSSGTGVTGELFF.

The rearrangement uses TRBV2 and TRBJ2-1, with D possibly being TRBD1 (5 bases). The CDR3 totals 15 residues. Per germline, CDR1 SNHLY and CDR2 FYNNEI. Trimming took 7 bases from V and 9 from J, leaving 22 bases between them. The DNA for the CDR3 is TGTGCCAGCACTACCGGATTGGGGCGCTCGGGTGAGCAGTTCTTC. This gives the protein CASTTGLGRSGEQFF.

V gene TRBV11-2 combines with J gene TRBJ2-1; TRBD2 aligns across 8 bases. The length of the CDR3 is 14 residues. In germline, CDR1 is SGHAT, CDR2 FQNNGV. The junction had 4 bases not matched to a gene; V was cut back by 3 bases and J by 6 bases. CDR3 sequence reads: CASSLTGLVNEQFF. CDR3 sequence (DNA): TGTGCCAGCAGCTTGACGGGACTAGTCAATGAGCAGTTCTTC.

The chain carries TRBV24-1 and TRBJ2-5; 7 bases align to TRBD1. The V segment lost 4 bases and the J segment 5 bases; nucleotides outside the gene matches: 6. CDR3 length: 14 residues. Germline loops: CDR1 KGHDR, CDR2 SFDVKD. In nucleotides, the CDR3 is TGTGCCACCAGTGACTATGACAGGGACGAGACCCAGTACTTC. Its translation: CATSDYDRDETQYF.

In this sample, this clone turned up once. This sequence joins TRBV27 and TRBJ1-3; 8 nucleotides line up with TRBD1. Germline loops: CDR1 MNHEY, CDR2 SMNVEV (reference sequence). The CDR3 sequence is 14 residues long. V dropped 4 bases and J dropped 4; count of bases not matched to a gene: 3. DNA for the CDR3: TGTGCCAGCAGTTCCAGGGGGCGGGGAAACACCATATATTTT. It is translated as CASSSRGRGNTIYF.

The CDR3 sequence is CASSVRLAATDTQYF. In DNA form, the CDR3 reads TGTGCCAGCAGTGTAAGACTAGCGGCCACAGATACGCAGTATTTT. V usage is TRBV6-4 and J usage is TRBJ2-3; 9 bases fit TRBD2. The CDR3 sequence is 15 residues long. The germline V gene has CDR1 MRHNA and CDR2 SNTAGT. V lost 4 bases, J lost 2 bases, and 4 bases stayed unmatched.

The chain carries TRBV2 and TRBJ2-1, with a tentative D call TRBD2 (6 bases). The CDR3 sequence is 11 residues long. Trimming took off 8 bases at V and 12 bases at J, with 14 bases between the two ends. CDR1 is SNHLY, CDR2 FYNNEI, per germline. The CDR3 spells CASYGGEGQFF. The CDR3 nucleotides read TGTGCCAGCTACGGAGGGGAAGGGCAGTTCTTC.

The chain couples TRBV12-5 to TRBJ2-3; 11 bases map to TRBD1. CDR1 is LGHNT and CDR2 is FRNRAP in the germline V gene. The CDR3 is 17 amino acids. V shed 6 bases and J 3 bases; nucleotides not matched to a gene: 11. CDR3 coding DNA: TGTGCTAGTGGCCGGACAGGGGGCTGGGTAGGGACAGATACGCAGTATTTT. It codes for CASGRTGGWVGTDTQYF.

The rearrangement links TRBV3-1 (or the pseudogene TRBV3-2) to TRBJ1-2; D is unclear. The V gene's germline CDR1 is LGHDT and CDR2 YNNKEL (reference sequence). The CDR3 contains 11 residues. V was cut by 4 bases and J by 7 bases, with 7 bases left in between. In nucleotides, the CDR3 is TGTGCCAGCAGCCTCAGTGGTGGCTACACCTTC. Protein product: CASSLSGGYTF.

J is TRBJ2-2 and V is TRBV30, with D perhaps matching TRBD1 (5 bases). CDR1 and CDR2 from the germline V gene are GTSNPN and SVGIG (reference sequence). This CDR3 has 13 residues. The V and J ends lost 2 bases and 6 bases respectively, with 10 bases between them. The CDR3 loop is CAWSKRGSGELFF. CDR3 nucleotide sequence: TGTGCCTGGAGTAAAAGGGGTTCCGGGGAGCTGTTTTTT.

CDR3 amino acids: CSVEGTGDNNEQFF. In DNA, the CDR3 is TGCAGCGTTGAAGGGACAGGGGACAACAATGAGCAGTTCTTC. The genes are TRBV29-1 and TRBJ2-1; 9 bases align to TRBD1. The CDR3 loop spans 14 amino acids. Germline V gene lookup returns CDR1 SQVTM and CDR2 ANQGSEA. Trimming removed 1 base from V and 5 bases from J; junction bases left unmatched: 3.

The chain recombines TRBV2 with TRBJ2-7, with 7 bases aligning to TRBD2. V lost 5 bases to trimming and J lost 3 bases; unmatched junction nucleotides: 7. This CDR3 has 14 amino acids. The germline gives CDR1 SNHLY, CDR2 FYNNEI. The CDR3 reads CASSKRDGSYEQYF. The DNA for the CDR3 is TGTGCCAGCAGTAAGCGGGACGGGAGCTACGAGCAGTACTTC.

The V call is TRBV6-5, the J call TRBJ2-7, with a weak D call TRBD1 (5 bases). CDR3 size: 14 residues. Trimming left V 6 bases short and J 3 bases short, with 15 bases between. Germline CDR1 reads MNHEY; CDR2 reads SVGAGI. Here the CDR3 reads CASSEQGRNYEQYF. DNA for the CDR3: TGTGCCAGCAGCGAGCAGGGCAGGAACTACGAGCAGTACTTC.

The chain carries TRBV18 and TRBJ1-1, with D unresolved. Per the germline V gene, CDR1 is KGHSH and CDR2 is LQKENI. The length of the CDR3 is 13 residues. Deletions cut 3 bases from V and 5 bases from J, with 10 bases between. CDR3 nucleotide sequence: TGTGCCAGCTCACCGTCATTCAGTACTGAAGCTTTCTTT. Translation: CASSPSFSTEAFF.

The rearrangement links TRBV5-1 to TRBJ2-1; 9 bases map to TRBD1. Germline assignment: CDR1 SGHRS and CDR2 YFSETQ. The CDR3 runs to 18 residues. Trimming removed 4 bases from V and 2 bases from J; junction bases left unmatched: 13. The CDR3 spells CASSTTYTGQGTYNEQFF. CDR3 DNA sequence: TGCGCCAGCAGCACAACCTATACTGGACAGGGGACCTACAATGAGCAGTTCTTC. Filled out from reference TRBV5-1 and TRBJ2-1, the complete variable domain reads KAGVTQTPRYLIKTRGQQVTLSCSPISGHRSVSWYQQTPGQGLQFLFEYFSETQRNKGNFPGRFSGRQFSNSRSEMNVSTLELGDSALYLCASSTTYTGQGTYNEQFFGPGTRLTVL.

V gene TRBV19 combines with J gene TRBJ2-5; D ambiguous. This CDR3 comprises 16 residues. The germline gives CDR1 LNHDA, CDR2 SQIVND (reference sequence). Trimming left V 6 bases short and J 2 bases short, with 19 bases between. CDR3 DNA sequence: TGTGCCAGTAGCATAACCTCCCGAGGATTGCAAGAGACCCAGTACTTC. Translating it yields CASSITSRGLQETQYF.

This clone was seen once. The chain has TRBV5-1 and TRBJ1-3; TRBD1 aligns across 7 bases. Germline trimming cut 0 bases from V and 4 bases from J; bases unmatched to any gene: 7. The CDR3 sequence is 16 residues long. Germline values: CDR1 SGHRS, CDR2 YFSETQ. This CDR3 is CASSLGDSDIGNTIYF. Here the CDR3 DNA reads TGCGCCAGCAGCTTGGGGGACAGCGATATCGGAAACACCATATATTTT. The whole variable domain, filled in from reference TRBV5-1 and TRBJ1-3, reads KAGVTQTPRYLIKTRGQQVTLSCSPISGHRSVSWYQQTPGQGLQFLFEYFSETQRNKGNFPGRFSGRQFSNSRSEMNVSTLELGDSALYLCASSLGDSDIGNTIYFGEGSWLTVV.

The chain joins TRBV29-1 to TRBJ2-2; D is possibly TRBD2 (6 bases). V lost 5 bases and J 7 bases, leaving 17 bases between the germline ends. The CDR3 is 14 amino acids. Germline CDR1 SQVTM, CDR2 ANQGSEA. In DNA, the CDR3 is TGCAGCGTTCCCTCGGGAGAACACATCGGGGAGCTGTTTTTT. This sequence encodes CSVPSGEHIGELFF.

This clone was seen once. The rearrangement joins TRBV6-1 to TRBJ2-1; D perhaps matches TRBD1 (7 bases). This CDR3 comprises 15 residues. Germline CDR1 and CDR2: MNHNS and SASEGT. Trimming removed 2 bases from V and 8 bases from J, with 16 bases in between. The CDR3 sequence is CASSEQGGRSHEQFF. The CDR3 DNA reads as TGTGCCAGCAGTGAACAGGGGGGCCGGTCCCATGAGCAGTTCTTC.

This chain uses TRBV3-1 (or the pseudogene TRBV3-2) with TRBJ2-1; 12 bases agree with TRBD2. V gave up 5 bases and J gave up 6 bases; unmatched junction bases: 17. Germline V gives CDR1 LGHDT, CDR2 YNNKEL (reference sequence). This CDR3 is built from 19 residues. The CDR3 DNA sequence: TGTGCCAGCAGCTTCACTCGTGGTACTAGCGGGAGGTCGGGCAATGAGCAGTTCTTC. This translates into CASSFTRGTSGRSGNEQFF.

CDR3 region: CASSLVGQGSGANVLTF. CDR3 DNA sequence: TGCGCCAGCAGCTTAGTGGGACAGGGGTCTGGGGCCAACGTCCTGACTTTC. The gene calls are TRBV5-1 and TRBJ2-6; 10 bases line up with TRBD1. This CDR3 spans 17 amino acids. In germline, CDR1 is SGHRS, CDR2 YFSETQ. After removal of 2 bases from V and 1 base from J, the junction contained 3 bases not matched to a gene.

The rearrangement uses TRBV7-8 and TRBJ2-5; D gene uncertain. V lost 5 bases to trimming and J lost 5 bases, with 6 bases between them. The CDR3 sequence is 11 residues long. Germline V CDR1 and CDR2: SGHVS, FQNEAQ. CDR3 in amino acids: CASSPQETQYF. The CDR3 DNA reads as TGTGCCAGCAGCCCCCAGGAGACCCAGTACTTC.

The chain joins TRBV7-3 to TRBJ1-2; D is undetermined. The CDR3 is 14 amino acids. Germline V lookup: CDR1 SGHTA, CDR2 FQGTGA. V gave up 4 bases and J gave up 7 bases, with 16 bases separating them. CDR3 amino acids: CASSSGIDQRGYTF. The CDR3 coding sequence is TGTGCCAGCAGCTCTGGCATTGACCAGCGTGGCTACACCTTC.